Sequencing of this TCR beta chain was carried out in a study of Ad26.COV2.S vaccination and SARS-CoV-2 variants. Study information: Ad26.COV2.S shots went into the muscle once or twice, 56 days apart. Study results and caveats: While placebo recipients had lower spike-specific TCR breadth, vaccine recipients had more.

Per germline, CDR1 WNHNN and CDR2 SYGVQD (reference sequence). This CDR3 region has 18 residues. Trimming took 3 bases from V and 2 from J, leaving 23 bases between them. Sequencing used immunoSEQ multiplex PCR; TCRdb keeps in-frame clones, though not all of them. The repertoire holds 380,000 or so clones, with around 82% as singletons. Indicated treatment: about 20 received Ad26.COV2.S at low or high dose, single or two shots; several received placebo; per-sample allocation not given. Specimens were obtained on day 63 following the first vaccine or placebo injection. Concerning this clone itself: Its antigen is currently unknown.

The rearrangement uses TRBV10-1 and TRBJ2-7; perhaps D is TRBD1 or TRBD2 (5 bases each). The sample consisted of peripheral blood, taken in a trial of Ad26.COV2.S vaccine versus placebo. The TCR sequence derives from a person aged 18-60 years who received the Ad26.COV2.S COVID-19 vaccine or a placebo. This chain's CDR3 is CASSDGQGGVARPYEQYF. CDR3 sequence (DNA): TGCGCCAGCAGTGACGGCCAGGGTGGAGTAGCGCGCCCCTACGAGCAGTACTTC.